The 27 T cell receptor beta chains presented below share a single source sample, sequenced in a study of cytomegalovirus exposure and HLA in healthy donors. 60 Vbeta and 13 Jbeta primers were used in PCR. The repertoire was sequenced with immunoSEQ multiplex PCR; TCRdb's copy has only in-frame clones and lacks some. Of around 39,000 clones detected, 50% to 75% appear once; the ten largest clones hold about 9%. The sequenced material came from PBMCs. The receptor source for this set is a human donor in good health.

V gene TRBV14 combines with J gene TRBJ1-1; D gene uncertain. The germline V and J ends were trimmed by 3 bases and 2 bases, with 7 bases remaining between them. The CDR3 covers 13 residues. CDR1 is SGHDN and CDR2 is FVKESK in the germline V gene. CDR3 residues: CASSQLLNTEAFF. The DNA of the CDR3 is TGTGCCAGCAGCCAGTTACTTAACACTGAAGCTTTCTTT.

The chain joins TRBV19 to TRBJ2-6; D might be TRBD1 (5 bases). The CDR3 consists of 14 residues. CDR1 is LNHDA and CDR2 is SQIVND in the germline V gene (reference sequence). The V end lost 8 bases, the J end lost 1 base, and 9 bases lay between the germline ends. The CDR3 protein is CASERGSGANVLTF. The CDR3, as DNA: TGTGCCAGTGAAAGGGGATCTGGGGCCAACGTCCTGACTTTC.

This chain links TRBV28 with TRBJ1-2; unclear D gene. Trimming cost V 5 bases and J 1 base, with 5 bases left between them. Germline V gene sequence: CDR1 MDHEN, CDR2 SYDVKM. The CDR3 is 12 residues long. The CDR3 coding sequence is TGTGCCAGCAGTCAGGTTAACTATGGCTACACCTTC. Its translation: CASSQVNYGYTF.

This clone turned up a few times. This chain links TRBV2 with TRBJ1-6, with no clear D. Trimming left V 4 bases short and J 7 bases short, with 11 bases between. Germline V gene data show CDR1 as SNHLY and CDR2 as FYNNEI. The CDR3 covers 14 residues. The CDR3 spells CASSVVRSNSPLHF. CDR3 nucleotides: TGTGCCAGCAGTGTGGTCCGGTCAAATTCACCCCTCCACTTT. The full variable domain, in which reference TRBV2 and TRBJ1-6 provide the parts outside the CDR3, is EPEVTQTPSHQVTQMGQEVILRCVPISNHLYFYWYRQILGQKVEFLVSFYNNEISEKSEIFDDQFSVERPDGSNFTLKIRSTKLEDSAMYFCASSVVRSNSPLHFGNGTRLTVT.

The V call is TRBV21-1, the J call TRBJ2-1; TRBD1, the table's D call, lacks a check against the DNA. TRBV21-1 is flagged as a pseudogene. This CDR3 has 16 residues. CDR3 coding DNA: TGTGCCAGCAGCGACTCCCGGACAGGGAAGTACAATGAGCAGTTCTTC. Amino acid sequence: CASSDSRTGKYNEQFF.

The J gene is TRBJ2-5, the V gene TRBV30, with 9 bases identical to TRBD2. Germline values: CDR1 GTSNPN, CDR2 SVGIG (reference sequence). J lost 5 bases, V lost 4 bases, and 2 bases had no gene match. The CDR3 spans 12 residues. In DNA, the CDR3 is TGTGCCTGGAATGGACTAGCGGAGACCCAGTACTTC. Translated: CAWNGLAETQYF.

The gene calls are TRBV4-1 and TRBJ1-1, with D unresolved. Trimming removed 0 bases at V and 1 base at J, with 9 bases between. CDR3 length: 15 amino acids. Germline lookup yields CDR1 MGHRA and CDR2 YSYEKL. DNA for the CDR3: TGCGCCAGCAGCCAAGAGCGAATCCCGAACACTGAAGCTTTCTTT. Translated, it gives CASSQERIPNTEAFF.

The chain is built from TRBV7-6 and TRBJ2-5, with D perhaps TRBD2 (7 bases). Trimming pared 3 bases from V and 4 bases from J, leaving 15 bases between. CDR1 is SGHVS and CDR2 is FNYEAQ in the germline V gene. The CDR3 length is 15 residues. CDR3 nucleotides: TGTGCCAGCAGCTTTTTAAGGGGGGGAGGAGAGACCCAGTACTTC. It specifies CASSFLRGGGETQYF.

The CDR3 reads CASTSPPGRDRGSTGELFF. The CDR3 nucleotides read TGTGCCAGTACCTCACCTCCGGGCCGGGACAGAGGATCCACCGGGGAGCTGTTTTTT. This rearrangement joins TRBV19 to TRBJ2-2, with 7 bases matching TRBD1. CDR1 is LNHDA and CDR2 is SQIVND in the germline V gene (reference sequence). This CDR3 is 19 amino acids long. Trimming at V came to 7 bases and at J to 4 bases, leaving 21 bases not matched to a gene.

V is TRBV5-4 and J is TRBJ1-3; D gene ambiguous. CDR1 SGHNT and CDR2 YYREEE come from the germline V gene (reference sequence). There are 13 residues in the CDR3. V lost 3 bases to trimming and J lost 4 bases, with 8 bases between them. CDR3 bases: TGTGCCAGCAGCTCGGGAACAGGAAACACCATATATTTT. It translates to CASSSGTGNTIYF.

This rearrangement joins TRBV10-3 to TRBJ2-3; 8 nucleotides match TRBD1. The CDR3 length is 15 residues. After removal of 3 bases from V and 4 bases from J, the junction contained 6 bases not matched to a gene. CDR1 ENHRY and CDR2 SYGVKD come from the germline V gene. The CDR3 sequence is CAISEGQGMADTQYF. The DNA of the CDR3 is TGTGCCATCAGTGAAGGACAGGGAATGGCAGATACGCAGTATTTT.

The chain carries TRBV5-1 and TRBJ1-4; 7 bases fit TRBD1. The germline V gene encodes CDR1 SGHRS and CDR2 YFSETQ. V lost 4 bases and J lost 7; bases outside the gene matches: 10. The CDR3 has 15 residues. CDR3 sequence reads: CASSRIGTESEKLFF. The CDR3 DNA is TGCGCCAGCAGCCGTATAGGGACAGAAAGTGAAAAACTGTTTTTT.

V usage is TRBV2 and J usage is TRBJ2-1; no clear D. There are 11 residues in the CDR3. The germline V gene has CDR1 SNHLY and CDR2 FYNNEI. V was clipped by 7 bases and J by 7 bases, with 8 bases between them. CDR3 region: CASTFGNEQFF. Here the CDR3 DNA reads TGTGCCAGCACCTTCGGTAATGAGCAGTTCTTC.

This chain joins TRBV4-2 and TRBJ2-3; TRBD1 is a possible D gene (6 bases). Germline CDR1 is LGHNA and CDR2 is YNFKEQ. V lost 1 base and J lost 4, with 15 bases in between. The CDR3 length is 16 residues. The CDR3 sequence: CASSQGGPAGPDTQYF. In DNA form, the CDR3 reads TGTGCCAGCAGCCAAGGGGGGCCCGCAGGCCCAGATACGCAGTATTTT.

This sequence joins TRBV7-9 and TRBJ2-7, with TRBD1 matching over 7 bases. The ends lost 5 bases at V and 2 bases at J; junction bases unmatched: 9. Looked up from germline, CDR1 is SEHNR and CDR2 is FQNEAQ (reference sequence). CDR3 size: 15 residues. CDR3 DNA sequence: TGTGCCAGCAGCACTTCCGGGACAGTAACCTACGAGCAGTACTTC. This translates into CASSTSGTVTYEQYF.

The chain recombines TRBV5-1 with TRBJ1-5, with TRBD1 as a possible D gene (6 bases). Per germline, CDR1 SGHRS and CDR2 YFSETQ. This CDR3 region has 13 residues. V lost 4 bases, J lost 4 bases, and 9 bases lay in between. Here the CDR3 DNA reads TGCGCCAGCAGCCAAGGACAGAATCAGCCCCAGCATTTT. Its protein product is CASSQGQNQPQHF. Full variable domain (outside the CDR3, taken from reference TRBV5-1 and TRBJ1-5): KAGVTQTPRYLIKTRGQQVTLSCSPISGHRSVSWYQQTPGQGLQFLFEYFSETQRNKGNFPGRFSGRQFSNSRSEMNVSTLELGDSALYLCASSQGQNQPQHFGDGTRLSIL.

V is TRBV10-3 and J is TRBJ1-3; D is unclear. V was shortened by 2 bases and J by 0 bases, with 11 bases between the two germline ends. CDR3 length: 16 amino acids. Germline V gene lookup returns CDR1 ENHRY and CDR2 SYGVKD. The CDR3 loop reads CAISELGPISGNTIYF. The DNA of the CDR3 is TGTGCCATCAGTGAGCTGGGCCCAATCTCTGGAAACACCATATATTTT.

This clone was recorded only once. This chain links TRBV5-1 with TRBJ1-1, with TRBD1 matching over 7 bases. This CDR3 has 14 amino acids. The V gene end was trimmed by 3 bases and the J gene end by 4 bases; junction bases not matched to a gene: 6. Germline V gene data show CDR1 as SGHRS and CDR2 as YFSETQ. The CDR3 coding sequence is TGCGCCAGCAGCTCCACAGGGGCTGCCACTGAAGCTTTCTTT. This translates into CASSSTGAATEAFF.

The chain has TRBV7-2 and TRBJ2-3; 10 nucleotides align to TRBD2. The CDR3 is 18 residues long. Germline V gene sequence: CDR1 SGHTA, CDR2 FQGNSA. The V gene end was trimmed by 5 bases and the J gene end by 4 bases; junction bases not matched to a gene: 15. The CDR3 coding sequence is TGTGCCAGCAGCCTGGCGGGGGGGAGCGGGGGGGCTGCAGATACGCAGTATTTT. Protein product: CASSLAGGSGGAADTQYF.

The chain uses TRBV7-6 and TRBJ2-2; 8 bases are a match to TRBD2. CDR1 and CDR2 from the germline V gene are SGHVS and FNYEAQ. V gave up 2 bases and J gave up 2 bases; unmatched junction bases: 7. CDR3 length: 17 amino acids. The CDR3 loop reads CASSLRGGSYNTGELFF. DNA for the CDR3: TGTGCCAGCAGCTTACGGGGGGGAAGCTATAACACCGGGGAGCTGTTTTTT.

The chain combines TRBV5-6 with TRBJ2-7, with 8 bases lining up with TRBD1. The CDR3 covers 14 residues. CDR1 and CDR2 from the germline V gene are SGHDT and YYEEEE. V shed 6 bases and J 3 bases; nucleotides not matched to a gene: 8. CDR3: CASTTGTGFYEQYF. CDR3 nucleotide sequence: TGTGCCAGCACGACCGGGACAGGCTTCTACGAGCAGTACTTC.

The DNA of the CDR3 is TGTGCCTGGAGTGTACAGGCAGGGCCTCACTACACCTTC. Protein sequence: CAWSVQAGPHYTF. The chain employs TRBV30 and TRBJ1-2, with D maybe TRBD1 (5 bases). Germline V gives CDR1 GTSNPN, CDR2 SVGIG (reference sequence). This CDR3 contains 13 residues. V was cut by 0 bases and J by 10 bases, with 15 bases left in between.

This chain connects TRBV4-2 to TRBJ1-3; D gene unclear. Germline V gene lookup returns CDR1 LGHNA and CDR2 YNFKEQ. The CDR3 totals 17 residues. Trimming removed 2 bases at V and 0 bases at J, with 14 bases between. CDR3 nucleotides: TGTGCCAGCAGCCAACACCCGAGTATCCGCTCTGGAAACACCATATATTTT. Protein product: CASSQHPSIRSGNTIYF.

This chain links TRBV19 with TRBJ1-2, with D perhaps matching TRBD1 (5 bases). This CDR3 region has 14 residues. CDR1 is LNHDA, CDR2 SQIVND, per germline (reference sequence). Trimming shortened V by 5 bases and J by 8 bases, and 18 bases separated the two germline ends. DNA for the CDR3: TGTGCCAGTAGTCTACAGGCTTCCCTGCGGGGCTACACCTTC. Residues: CASSLQASLRGYTF.

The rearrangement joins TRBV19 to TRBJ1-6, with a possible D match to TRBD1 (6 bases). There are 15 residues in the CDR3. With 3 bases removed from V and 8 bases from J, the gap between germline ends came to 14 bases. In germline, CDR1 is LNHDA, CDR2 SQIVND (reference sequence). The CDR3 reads CASSIEGVGDSPLHF. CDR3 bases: TGTGCCAGTAGTATCGAGGGGGTTGGGGATTCACCCCTCCACTTT.

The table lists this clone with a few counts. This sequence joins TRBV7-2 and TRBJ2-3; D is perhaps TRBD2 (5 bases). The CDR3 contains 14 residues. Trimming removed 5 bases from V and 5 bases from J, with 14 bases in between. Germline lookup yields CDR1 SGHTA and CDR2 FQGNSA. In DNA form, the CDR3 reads TGTGCCAGCAGCCCACGGGGATCGAGAGATACGCAGTATTTT. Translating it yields CASSPRGSRDTQYF.

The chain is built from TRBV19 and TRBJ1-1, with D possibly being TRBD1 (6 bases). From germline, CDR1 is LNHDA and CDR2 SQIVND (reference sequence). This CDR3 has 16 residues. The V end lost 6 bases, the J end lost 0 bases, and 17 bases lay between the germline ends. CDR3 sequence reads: CASSGQRSGVNTEAFF. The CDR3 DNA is TGTGCCAGTAGCGGACAGAGGTCCGGCGTGAACACTGAAGCTTTCTTT.